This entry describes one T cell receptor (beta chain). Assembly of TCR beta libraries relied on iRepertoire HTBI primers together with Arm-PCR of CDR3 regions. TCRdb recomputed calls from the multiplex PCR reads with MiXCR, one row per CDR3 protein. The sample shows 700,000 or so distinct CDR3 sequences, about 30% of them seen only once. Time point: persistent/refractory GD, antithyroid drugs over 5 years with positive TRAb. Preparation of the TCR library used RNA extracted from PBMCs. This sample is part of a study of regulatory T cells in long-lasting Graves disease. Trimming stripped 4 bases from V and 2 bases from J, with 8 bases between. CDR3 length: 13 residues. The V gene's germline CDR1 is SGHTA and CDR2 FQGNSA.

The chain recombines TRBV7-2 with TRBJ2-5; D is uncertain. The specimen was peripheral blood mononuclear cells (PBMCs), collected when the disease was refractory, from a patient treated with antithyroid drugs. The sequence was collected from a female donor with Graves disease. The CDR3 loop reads CASSSHRQETQYF. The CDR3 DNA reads TGTGCCAGCAGCTCTCATAGACAAGAGACCCAGTACTTC.